A single sample gave rise to the 23 T cell receptor beta chains below, sequenced in a study of vaccination and CD4 T cells after COVID-19. Which antigens these TCRs recognize remains unknown. The treatment was: approximately nine-day PBMC culture with coronavirus spike peptide pools or control peptides (ViraFEST assay). The study sequenced cultured CD4+ T cell DNA using the Oncomine TCR Beta short-read assay. One entry per CDR3 protein results from TCRdb running MiXCR on the PCR reads. The top ten hold more than 25% of the sample, which has about 3,200 distinct CDR3 sequences, 75% to 85% seen once. The sequenced sample was CD4+ T cells from blood, cultured in vitro. The receptors shown here come from a human donor who had recovered from COVID-19.

As concerns this clonotype: A read error is possible here, since a much larger clone lies one base away. The chain links TRBV6-1 to TRBJ2-2, with unresolved D. The CDR3 length is 13 residues. Germline CDR1 MNHNS, CDR2 SASEGT. For the CDR3, the DNA is TGTACCAGCAGCTTAGGATGGACCGGGGAGCTGTTTTTT. It translates to CTSSLGWTGELFF.

The chain couples TRBV7-9 to TRBJ1-2; 12 nucleotides agree with TRBD1. This CDR3 comprises 17 residues. Losses at the gene ends were 2 bases for V and 2 bases for J; bases not matched to a gene: 6. In germline, CDR1 is SEHNR, CDR2 FQNEAQ (reference sequence). The CDR3 reads CASSLWGQGANNYGYTF. The CDR3 region has the DNA TGTGCCAGCAGCTTATGGGGACAGGGGGCCAACAACTATGGCTACACCTTC.

The J gene is TRBJ1-1, the V gene TRBV7-6; 10 bases line up with TRBD1. The trim removed 3 bases at V and 3 bases at J, leaving 7 bases unmatched. Germline loops: CDR1 SGHVS, CDR2 FNYEAQ. The length of the CDR3 is 16 residues. CDR3 residues: CASSLAGTGVYTEAFF. CDR3 nucleotides: TGTGCCAGCAGCTTGGCCGGGACAGGGGTATACACTGAAGCTTTCTTT.

The chain joins TRBV20-1 to TRBJ2-6; D gene unclear. The V gene lost 2 bases and the J gene lost 4 bases, with 9 bases spanning the gap. This CDR3 spans 14 amino acids. The germline V gene has CDR1 DFQATT and CDR2 SNEGSKA (reference sequence). As DNA, the CDR3 is TGCAGTGCTAGACCATACGGCGGGGCCAACGTCCTGACTTTC. Amino acids: CSARPYGGANVLTF.

J is TRBJ2-3 and V is TRBV20-1; 10 bases align to TRBD2. CDR3 length equals 17 residues. Trimming cost V 3 bases and J 5 bases; bases outside gene matches: 14. The germline V gene encodes CDR1 DFQATT and CDR2 SNEGSKA (reference sequence). The chain's CDR3 is CSARPRGSGGAVDTQYF. Written as DNA, the CDR3 is TGCAGTGCTAGGCCCCGGGGGAGCGGGGGGGCCGTAGATACGCAGTATTTT.

The chain combines TRBV18 with TRBJ1-5; D is unclear. From germline, CDR1 is KGHSH and CDR2 LQKENI. CDR3 length equals 13 residues. With 2 bases removed from V and 5 bases from J, the gap between germline ends came to 7 bases. CDR3 coding DNA: TGTGCCAGCTCACCAGGGTTGGATCAGCCCCAGCATTTT. Protein: CASSPGLDQPQHF.

The V call is TRBV7-9, the J call TRBJ1-5, with TRBD1 matching over 8 bases. This CDR3 region has 16 residues. The V gene end was trimmed by 5 bases and the J gene end by 6 bases; junction bases not matched to a gene: 12. Germline values: CDR1 SEHNR, CDR2 FQNEAQ (reference sequence). CDR3 loop: CASSKDLTGGLQPQHF. The CDR3 coding sequence is TGTGCCAGCAGCAAAGACCTCACAGGGGGGCTTCAGCCCCAGCATTTT. The complete variable domain, with remaining parts taken from reference TRBV7-9 and TRBJ1-5, reads DTGVSQNPRHKITKRGQNVTFRCDPISEHNRLYWYRQTLGQGPEFLTYFQNEAQLEKSRLLSDRFSAERPKGSFSTLEIQRTEQGDSAMYLCASSKDLTGGLQPQHFGDGTRLSIL.

V and J are TRBV11-1 and TRBJ2-7; 7 bases agree with TRBD1. This CDR3 spans 15 amino acids. Germline V gene lookup returns CDR1 SGHAT and CDR2 FQDESV (reference sequence). Trimming cost V 3 bases and J 2 bases; bases outside gene matches: 7. CDR3: CASSFPPTGPYEQYF. The CDR3 DNA follows: TGTGCCAGCAGCTTCCCACCGACAGGGCCCTACGAGCAGTACTTC. The entire variable domain, with the rest obtained from reference TRBV11-1 and TRBJ2-7, is as follows: EAEVAQSPRYKITEKSQAVAFWCDPISGHATLYWYRQILGQGPELLVQFQDESVVDDSQLPKDRFSAERLKGVDSTLKIQPAELGDSAMYLCASSFPPTGPYEQYFGPGTRLTVT.

The gene calls are TRBV6-5 and TRBJ2-7; tentative D call: TRBD1 (6 bases). V was shortened by 4 bases and J by 5 bases, with 15 bases between the two germline ends. The CDR3 is 14 residues long. Germline CDR1 is MNHEY and CDR2 is SVGAGI. The CDR3 loop is CASSSNHRVHEQYF. The CDR3 DNA reads TGTGCCAGCAGTTCCAACCACAGGGTCCACGAGCAGTACTTC.

The rearrangement links TRBV5-1 to TRBJ1-5; D might be TRBD1 (6 bases). The CDR3 has 16 amino acids. V lost 4 bases, J lost 0 bases, and 14 bases lay in between. Germline loops: CDR1 SGHRS, CDR2 YFSETQ. The CDR3 sequence: CASSLQGSDSNQPQHF. Here the CDR3 DNA reads TGCGCCAGCAGCCTCCAGGGGTCGGATAGCAATCAGCCCCAGCATTTT.

Sample share makes this clonotype large. The chain links TRBV30 to TRBJ1-2; D perhaps matches TRBD1 (6 bases). Germline V gene data show CDR1 as GTSNPN and CDR2 as SVGIG (reference sequence). The length of the CDR3 is 14 residues. Trimming cost V 0 bases and J 4 bases, with 12 bases left between them. The CDR3 region is CAWSVRGQPYGYTF. The DNA for the CDR3 is TGTGCCTGGAGTGTCCGGGGGCAACCCTATGGCTACACCTTC.

The chain combines TRBV27 with TRBJ1-1; 8 positions match TRBD1. Trimming cost V 4 bases and J 7 bases; bases outside gene matches: 20. This CDR3 comprises 18 residues. Germline values: CDR1 MNHEY, CDR2 SMNVEV (reference sequence). CDR3 amino acids: CASSSHIRGGQGGYEAFF. Written as DNA, the CDR3 is TGTGCCAGCAGTTCGCACATTCGGGGAGGACAGGGAGGGTATGAAGCTTTCTTT.

In DNA form, the CDR3 reads TGCAGTGCTAGGACAGGGGCCTCAAACACTGAAGCTTTCTTT. It translates to CSARTGASNTEAFF. J is TRBJ1-1 and V is TRBV20-1, with TRBD1 matching 8 bases. Germline V lookup: CDR1 DFQATT, CDR2 SNEGSKA (reference sequence). The CDR3 length is 14 residues. The junction had 5 bases not matched to a gene; V was cut back by 3 bases and J by 2 bases.

This chain connects TRBV2 to TRBJ2-5, with 7 positions matching TRBD1. The germline V gene has CDR1 SNHLY and CDR2 FYNNEI. Trimming took 8 bases from V and 4 from J; bases not matched to a gene: 10. The CDR3 is 14 amino acids. This CDR3 reads CASALTGRGETQYF. CDR3 coding DNA: TGTGCCAGCGCTCTGACAGGGCGAGGAGAGACCCAGTACTTC.

This clonotype was observed once. J is TRBJ1-2 and V is TRBV27; D is possibly TRBD1 (5 bases). V lost 3 bases and J 8 bases, leaving 16 bases between the germline ends. Looked up from germline, CDR1 is MNHEY and CDR2 is SMNVEV (reference sequence). This CDR3 has 14 residues. CDR3 in DNA: TGTGCCAGCAGTTTCGGCCAGGGTAATATGGGCTACACCTTC. This sequence encodes CASSFGQGNMGYTF.

This chain links TRBV7-3 with TRBJ1-1, with D unresolved. Germline-derived CDR1 and CDR2 are SGHTA and FQGTGA. Trimming removed 1 base at V and 1 base at J, with 10 bases between. CDR3 length equals 15 residues. CDR3 nucleotides: TGTGCCAGCAGCTTAATGGGCAGTCAGAACACTGAAGCTTTCTTT. Amino acid sequence: CASSLMGSQNTEAFF.

This clonotype was counted once. The chain has TRBV7-2 and TRBJ1-2; no definite D call. The CDR3 totals 12 residues. Trimming took off 5 bases at V and 1 base at J, with 5 bases between the two ends. Germline CDR1 reads SGHTA; CDR2 reads FQGNSA. The CDR3 region is CASSQDNYGYTF. CDR3 coding DNA: TGTGCCAGCAGCCAAGATAACTATGGCTACACCTTC.

V gene TRBV12-3 or TRBV12-4 combines with J gene TRBJ2-5, with unresolved D. V lost 6 bases, J lost 0 bases, and 8 bases lay in between. The length of the CDR3 is 13 residues. The CDR3 region has the DNA TGTGCCAGCAGCTCGGGCGACCAAGAGACCCAGTACTTC. It translates to CASSSGDQETQYF.

Concerning this clonotype: At one end, the junction sequence differs from germline, possibly due to a read error. V is TRBV29-1 and J is TRBJ1-1, with D possibly matching TRBD1 (5 bases). CDR3 length: 15 amino acids. Per the germline V gene, CDR1 is SQVTM and CDR2 is ANQGSEA. CDR3 loop: CSVELPGRLNIEAFF. CDR3 sequence (DNA): TGCAGCGTTGAGCTACCGGGACGGCTGAACATTGAAGCTTTCTTT.

The rearrangement joins TRBV20-1 to TRBJ1-1; no firm D call. Germline CDR1 DFQATT, CDR2 SNEGSKA (reference sequence). Trimming stripped 2 bases from V and 8 bases from J, with 12 bases between. This CDR3 contains 12 residues. The CDR3 DNA reads TGCAGTGCTAGACCGATCGGCGGGGAAGCTTTCTTT. This codes for CSARPIGGEAFF.

The rearrangement uses TRBV7-6 and TRBJ1-6; D gene ambiguous. From germline, CDR1 is SGHVS and CDR2 FNYEAQ. The V gene lost 5 bases and the J gene lost 5 bases, with 4 bases spanning the gap. The CDR3 is 12 residues long. CDR3 region: CASSSDNSPLHF. The DNA of the CDR3 is TGTGCCAGCAGCAGTGATAATTCACCCCTCCACTTT.

The rearrangement links TRBV7-9 to TRBJ1-1; D is possibly TRBD1 (6 bases). The V gene's germline CDR1 is SEHNR and CDR2 FQNEAQ (reference sequence). V shed 6 bases and J shed 1 base, with 21 bases lying between them. The CDR3 consists of 17 residues. The CDR3 nucleotides read TGTGCCAGCAGACGGGGAGGGCAGGGGATACCGAACACTGAAGCTTTCTTT. Translating gives CASRRGGQGIPNTEAFF.

The J gene is TRBJ1-6, the V gene TRBV5-1; D possibly corresponds to TRBD1 (5 bases). CDR1 is SGHRS and CDR2 is YFSETQ in the germline V gene. This CDR3 comprises 16 residues. The V gene lost 1 base and the J gene lost 6 bases, with 14 bases spanning the gap. For the CDR3, the DNA is TGCGCCAGCAGCTTGATGCAGGGAGTCGGTAATTCACCCCTCCACTTT. It specifies CASSLMQGVGNSPLHF.